Presented here are 2 T cell receptor beta chains from one specimen sequenced in a study of blood T cell repertoires in COVID-19. The assay was immunoSEQ multiplex PCR, and TCRdb's table has in-frame clones only and misses some. The sample lists about 180,000 clones, about four fifths seen once, with 10% in the top ten. What was sequenced was peripheral blood. The receptor set was obtained from a woman older than 75 with active or convalescent COVID-19.

The chain is built from TRBV5-1 and TRBJ2-7, with D perhaps TRBD1 (6 bases). Germline V gene sequence: CDR1 SGHRS, CDR2 YFSETQ. CDR3 length: 14 amino acids. Trimming stripped 4 bases from V and 7 bases from J, with 18 bases between. CDR3: CASSPETYRDEQYF. The DNA of the CDR3 is TGCGCCAGCAGCCCGGAAACCTACAGGGATGAGCAGTACTTC.

CDR3 DNA sequence: TGTGCCAGTAGTAAAAGCGGCCCCCAAGAGACCCAGTACTTC. As protein: CASSKSGPQETQYF. The chain combines TRBV19 with TRBJ2-5; maybe TRBD2 (5 bases). The CDR3 is made up of 14 amino acids. V was clipped by 4 bases and J by 1 base, with 10 bases between them. In germline, CDR1 is LNHDA, CDR2 SQIVND (reference sequence).